The rows below give T cell receptor beta chains drawn from one sample of a study of T cells in localized non-small cell lung cancer. Libraries were prepared by immunoSEQ multiplex PCR; TCRdb keeps only in-frame clonotypes and omits some of them. The sample carries 35,000 to 40,000 clones, more than 75% recorded once. The sample consisted of peripheral blood, taken before any cancer treatment. All receptors come from a man between 40 and 70 years old with stage I lung adenocarcinoma. Both conserved end residues are part of each CDR3. D genes are given only for firm matches. The listing skips clone size in some rows; elsewhere it reads once, few, many or a size class.

V: TRBV18; D: TRBD1; J: TRBJ2-2; length: 14; size: NA; DNA: TGTGCCAGCTCACCTGGGACAGGATCCGGGGAGCTGTTTTTT; CDR3: CASSPGTGSGELFF
V: TRBV5-4; D: TRBD2; J: TRBJ2-1; length: 14; size: NA; DNA: TGTGCCAGCAGCTCGGGACTAGCGGGAGGGCCGAGGTTCTTC; CDR3: CASSSGLAGGPRFF
V: TRBV29-1; D: NA; J: TRBJ1-5; length: 13; size: NA; DNA: TGCAGCGTTGGGGCGGGCAGAGGTCAGCCCCAGCATTTT; CDR3: CSVGAGRGQPQHF
V: TRBV7-9; D: NA; J: TRBJ2-1; length: 15; size: NA; DNA: TGTGCCAGCAGCTTACTAGTAGGGAGTCACGATGAGCAGTTCTTC; CDR3: CASSLLVGSHDEQFF
V: TRBV9; D: NA; J: TRBJ2-2; length: 14; size: once; DNA: TGTGCCAGCAGCCCCCACAGGGTCACCGGGGAGCTGTTTTTT; CDR3: CASSPHRVTGELFF
V: TRBV7-2; D: TRBD2; J: TRBJ2-2; length: 17; size: NA; DNA: TGTGCCAGCAGCTTAAGTCCTAGCGGGGTCAGATCGGGGGAGCTGTTTTTT; CDR3: CASSLSPSGVRSGELFF
V: TRBV28; D: NA; J: TRBJ2-3; length: 13; size: NA; DNA: TGTGCCAGTCGGGACTCCGACACAGATACGCAGTATTTT; CDR3: CASRDSDTDTQYF
V: TRBV15; D: NA; J: TRBJ2-1; length: 13; size: NA; DNA: TGTGCCACCAGAGGGGGAGGGCACAATGAGCAGTTCTTC; CDR3: CATRGGGHNEQFF
V: TRBV18; D: NA; J: TRBJ2-3; length: 13; size: once; DNA: TGTGCCAGCTCGCAGGGGTCCGGAGATACGCAGTATTTT; CDR3: CASSQGSGDTQYF
V: TRBV5-1; D: NA; J: TRBJ2-7; length: 15; size: few; DNA: TGCGCCAGCAGCTTGAGCGGCGGCCGCTCCTACGAGCAGTACTTC; CDR3: CASSLSGGRSYEQYF
V: TRBV7-2; D: TRBD2; J: TRBJ2-3; length: 15; size: once; DNA: TGTGCCAGCAGTACCTGGACTAGCGACGCAGATACGCAGTATTTT; CDR3: CASSTWTSDADTQYF
V: TRBV28; D: NA; J: TRBJ2-5; length: 12; size: once; DNA: TGTGCCAGTAGGGACGTACAAGAGACCCAGTACTTC; CDR3: CASRDVQETQYF
V: TRBV28; D: TRBD1; J: TRBJ2-7; length: 18; size: NA; DNA: TGTGCCAGCAGTTTAAAGTTGGCGACGGACAGGAAGCCCAACGAGCAGTACTTC; CDR3: CASSLKLATDRKPNEQYF
V: TRBV29-1; D: TRBD1; J: TRBJ2-7; length: 19; size: NA; DNA: TGCAGCGTTCAACTATACCGGGACAGGGGGCGCCGGAGGCTGGGCGAGCAGTACTTC; CDR3: CSVQLYRDRGRRRLGEQYF
V: TRBV29-1; D: TRBD1; J: TRBJ2-3; length: 17; size: once; DNA: TGCAGCGTCGATGGGGACAGGGGGCCCCGTGGCACAGATACGCAGTATTTT; CDR3: CSVDGDRGPRGTDTQYF
V: TRBV5-1; D: TRBD2; J: TRBJ2-5; length: 14; size: NA; DNA: TGCGCCAGCAGCTCAGGACTAGCCGGGGAGACCCAGTACTTC; CDR3: CASSSGLAGETQYF
V: TRBV9; D: NA; J: TRBJ2-2; length: 16; size: medium-sized; DNA: TGTGCCAGCAGGCCCCCGGGACCGACGAACACCGGGGAGCTGTTTTTT; CDR3: CASRPPGPTNTGELFF
V: TRBV18; D: TRBD2; J: TRBJ2-7; length: 13; size: once; DNA: TGTGCCAGCTCACCCCGGACTAGCTACGAGCAGTACTTC; CDR3: CASSPRTSYEQYF
V: TRBV9; D: TRBD1; J: TRBJ2-1; length: 16; size: NA; DNA: TGTGCCAGCGCCCCGACAGGGGCTCCCCCCTACAATGAGCAGTTCTTC; CDR3: CASAPTGAPPYNEQFF
V: TRBV15; D: NA; J: TRBJ2-7; length: 16; size: NA; DNA: TGTGCCACCAGCAGAGATGGGGCGGGGGCCCGCTACGAGCAGTACTTC; CDR3: CATSRDGAGARYEQYF
V: TRBV29-1; D: NA; J: TRBJ1-2; length: 15; size: NA; DNA: TGCAGCGTGCCCCCACCGGGTAATGATAACTATGGCTACACCTTC; CDR3: CSVPPPGNDNYGYTF
V: TRBV7-9; D: NA; J: TRBJ2-3; length: 11; size: once; DNA: TGTGCCAGCAGCTTACTAGATACGCAGTATTTT; CDR3: CASSLLDTQYF
V: TRBV11-2; D: NA; J: TRBJ1-5; length: 13; size: NA; DNA: TGTGCCAGCAGCTTAGAGACCAATCAGCCCCAGCATTTT; CDR3: CASSLETNQPQHF
V: TRBV30; D: NA; J: TRBJ1-5; length: 12; size: NA; DNA: TGTGCCACTGGCGGGGGCAATCAGCCCCAGCATTTT; CDR3: CATGGGNQPQHF
V: TRBV18; D: NA; J: TRBJ1-1; length: 14; size: NA; DNA: TGTGCCAGCTCACCCCTCGAGGGTGACACTGAAGCTTTCTTT; CDR3: CASSPLEGDTEAFF
V: TRBV5-6; D: TRBD2; J: TRBJ2-1; length: 13; size: NA; DNA: TGTGCCAGCAGCGGGAGGGGTTACAATGAGCAGTTCTTC; CDR3: CASSGRGYNEQFF
V: TRBV4-1; D: TRBD1; J: TRBJ2-3; length: 14; size: NA; DNA: TGCGCCAGCAGCAATGACAGGGGCCCAGATACGCAGTATTTT; CDR3: CASSNDRGPDTQYF
V: TRBV11-2; D: NA; J: TRBJ2-1; length: 14; size: few; DNA: TGTGCCAGCAGCTTACAGGCGGGTTTCAATGAGCAGTTCTTC; CDR3: CASSLQAGFNEQFF
V: TRBV27; D: TRBD2; J: TRBJ2-5; length: 15; size: NA; DNA: TGTGCCACTCAAACGGGACTAGTTGGCCAAGAGACCCAGTACTTC; CDR3: CATQTGLVGQETQYF
V: TRBV25-1; D: NA; J: TRBJ2-7; length: 13; size: NA; DNA: TGTGCCAGCAGTGAATTTGGGGCCTACGAGCAGTACTTC; CDR3: CASSEFGAYEQYF
V: TRBV7-2; D: NA; J: TRBJ2-5; length: 18; size: NA; DNA: TGTGCCAGCAGCCCCGGGGGGGCAGGGGGTCCAGGCAGGGAGACCCAGTACTTC; CDR3: CASSPGGAGGPGRETQYF
V: TRBV5-1; D: NA; J: TRBJ1-1; length: 12; size: once; DNA: TGCGCCAGCACAGAGACGGGGACTGAAGCTTTCTTT; CDR3: CASTETGTEAFF
V: TRBV30; D: NA; J: TRBJ2-5; length: 13; size: once; DNA: TGTGCCTGGAGCGGCGGGCGCCAAGAGACCCAGTACTTC; CDR3: CAWSGGRQETQYF
V: TRBV27; D: NA; J: TRBJ2-1; length: 13; size: NA; DNA: TGTGCCAGCACGCCCGGGGCTGGGAGTGAGCAGTTCTTC; CDR3: CASTPGAGSEQFF
V: TRBV5-1; D: NA; J: TRBJ2-6; length: 14; size: NA; DNA: TGCGCCAGCAGCTCCAACTCTGGGGCCAACGTCCTGACTTTC; CDR3: CASSSNSGANVLTF
V: TRBV18; D: NA; J: TRBJ2-7; length: 14; size: NA; DNA: TGTGCCAGCTCACCCCCCGCAGGGAGGTACGAGCAGTACTTC; CDR3: CASSPPAGRYEQYF
V: TRBV6-5; D: NA; J: TRBJ2-5; length: 13; size: once; DNA: TGTGCCAGCAGGACGGAGGACGAAGAGACCCAGTACTTC; CDR3: CASRTEDEETQYF
V: TRBV27; D: NA; J: TRBJ2-5; length: 14; size: NA; DNA: TGTGCCAGCAGTTTAGGGGGTTACCAAGAGACCCAGTACTTC; CDR3: CASSLGGYQETQYF
V: TRBV7-7; D: NA; J: TRBJ2-1; length: 15; size: NA; DNA: TGTGCTAGCAGTCCGGTGCTCGGGGTTTACAATGAGCAGTTCTTC; CDR3: CASSPVLGVYNEQFF
V: TRBV7-3; D: NA; J: TRBJ2-7; length: 15; size: NA; DNA: TGTGCCAGCAGCTCCATAGCGGCGAGCTCCTACGAGCAGTACTTC; CDR3: CASSSIAASSYEQYF
V: TRBV9; D: NA; J: TRBJ2-7; length: 13; size: NA; DNA: TGTGCCAGCAGCCCTAGCCCCTCACGAGCCCAGTACTTC; CDR3: CASSPSPSRAQYF
V: TRBV5-1; D: NA; J: TRBJ2-7; length: 14; size: NA; DNA: TGTGCCAGCAGCTTGGGGCTAGACTACTACGAGCAGTACTTC; CDR3: CASSLGLDYYEQYF
V: TRBV28; D: NA; J: TRBJ2-3; length: 16; size: few; DNA: TGTGCCAGCAGTTTCATAGGAAAGCGCCGTTCAGATACGCAGTATTTT; CDR3: CASSFIGKRRSDTQYF
V: TRBV4-1; D: NA; J: TRBJ1-4; length: 16; size: NA; DNA: TGCGCCAGCAGCCAAAGCCAACACTCCTCGAGTGAAAAACTGTTTTTT; CDR3: CASSQSQHSSSEKLFF
V: TRBV5-1; D: NA; J: TRBJ2-4; length: 14; size: NA; DNA: TGCGCCGGGTACTCCACACTAGCCAAAAACATTCAGTACTTC; CDR3: CAGYSTLAKNIQYF
V: TRBV25-1; D: TRBD2; J: TRBJ2-3; length: 15; size: NA; DNA: TGTGCCAGCAGCCAAAGCGGGAGGAACACAGATACGCAGTATTTT; CDR3: CASSQSGRNTDTQYF
V: TRBV27; D: NA; J: TRBJ2-3; length: 16; size: once; DNA: TGTGCCAGCAGTCCGAAAGGGGGACCCTTCGGGGATACGCAGTATTTT; CDR3: CASSPKGGPFGDTQYF
V: TRBV5-1; D: NA; J: TRBJ2-2; length: 14; size: NA; DNA: TGCGCCAGCAGCTTGACGCCGAACACCGGGGAGCTGTTTTTT; CDR3: CASSLTPNTGELFF
V: TRBV5-1; D: NA; J: TRBJ2-5; length: 13; size: NA; DNA: TGCGCCAGCAGCTTGCCAGGGGAAGAGACCCAGTACTTC; CDR3: CASSLPGEETQYF
V: TRBV7-9; D: NA; J: TRBJ2-4; length: 15; size: NA; DNA: NA; CDR3: CASSLGQGWGVGAYF
V: TRBV7-3; D: NA; J: TRBJ2-1; length: 15; size: NA; DNA: TGTGCCAGCAGCGGCGGGTTCGGGTCCTACAATGAGCAGTTCTTC; CDR3: CASSGGFGSYNEQFF
V: TRBV30; D: NA; J: TRBJ1-4; length: 17; size: NA; DNA: TGTGCCTGGAGTGGGGGGGAGGGTGAAGGGTTAAATGAAAAACTGTTTTTT; CDR3: CAWSGGEGEGLNEKLFF
V: TRBV19; D: TRBD1; J: TRBJ2-1; length: 15; size: NA; DNA: TGTGCCAGTACCGATCCCCCGACAGGGAACAATGAGCAGTTCTTC; CDR3: CASTDPPTGNNEQFF